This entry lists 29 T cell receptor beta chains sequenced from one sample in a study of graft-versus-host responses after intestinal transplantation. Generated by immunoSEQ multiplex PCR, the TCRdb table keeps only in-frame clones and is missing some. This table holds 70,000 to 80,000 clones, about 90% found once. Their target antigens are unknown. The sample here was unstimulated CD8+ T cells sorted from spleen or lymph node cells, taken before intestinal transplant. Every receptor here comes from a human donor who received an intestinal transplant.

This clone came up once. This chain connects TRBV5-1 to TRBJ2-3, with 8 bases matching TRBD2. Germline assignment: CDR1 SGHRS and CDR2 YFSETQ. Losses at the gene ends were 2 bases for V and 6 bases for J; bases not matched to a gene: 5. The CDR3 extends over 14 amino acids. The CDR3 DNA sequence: TGCGCCAGCAGCTTAGCGGGGGCGGGGGATACGCAGTATTTT. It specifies CASSLAGAGDTQYF. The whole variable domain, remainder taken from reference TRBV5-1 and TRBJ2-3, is KAGVTQTPRYLIKTRGQQVTLSCSPISGHRSVSWYQQTPGQGLQFLFEYFSETQRNKGNFPGRFSGRQFSNSRSEMNVSTLELGDSALYLCASSLAGAGDTQYFGPGTRLTVL.

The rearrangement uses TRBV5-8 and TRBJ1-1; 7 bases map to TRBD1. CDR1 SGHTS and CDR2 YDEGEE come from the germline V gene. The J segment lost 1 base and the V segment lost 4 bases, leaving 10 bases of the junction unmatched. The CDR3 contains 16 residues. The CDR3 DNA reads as TGTGCCAGCAGCCCCCGACAGGGTGTAGGGAACACTGAAGCTTTCTTT. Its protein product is CASSPRQGVGNTEAFF.

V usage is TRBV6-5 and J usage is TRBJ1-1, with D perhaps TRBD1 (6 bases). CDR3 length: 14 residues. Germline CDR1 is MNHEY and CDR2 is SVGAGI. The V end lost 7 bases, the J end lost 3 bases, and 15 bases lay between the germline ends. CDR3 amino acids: CASKNGGAYTEAFF. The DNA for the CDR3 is TGTGCCAGCAAGAATGGGGGGGCGTACACTGAAGCTTTCTTT.

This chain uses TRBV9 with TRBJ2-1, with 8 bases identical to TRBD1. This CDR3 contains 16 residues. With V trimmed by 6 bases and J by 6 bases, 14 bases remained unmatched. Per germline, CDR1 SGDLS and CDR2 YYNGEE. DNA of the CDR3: TGTGCCAGCAATGAGGTCCGGACCACAGGGGGCAATGAGCAGTTCTTC. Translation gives CASNEVRTTGGNEQFF.

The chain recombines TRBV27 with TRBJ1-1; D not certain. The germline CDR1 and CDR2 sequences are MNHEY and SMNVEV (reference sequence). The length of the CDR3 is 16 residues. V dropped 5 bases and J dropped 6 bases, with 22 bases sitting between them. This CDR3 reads CASSPNAMEESAEAFF. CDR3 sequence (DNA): TGTGCCAGCAGTCCCAACGCTATGGAGGAGAGCGCTGAAGCTTTCTTT.

The CDR3 loop is CASSLVGGGATNSPLHF. The CDR3 DNA sequence: TGTGCCAGCAGCTTAGTAGGAGGGGGCGCGACTAATTCACCCCTCCACTTT. J is TRBJ1-6 and V is TRBV11-1; 7 bases agree with TRBD1. This CDR3 has 17 amino acids. Germline-derived CDR1 and CDR2 are SGHAT and FQDESV (reference sequence). With 1 base clipped from V and 6 bases from J, the junction kept 9 bases outside the gene matches.

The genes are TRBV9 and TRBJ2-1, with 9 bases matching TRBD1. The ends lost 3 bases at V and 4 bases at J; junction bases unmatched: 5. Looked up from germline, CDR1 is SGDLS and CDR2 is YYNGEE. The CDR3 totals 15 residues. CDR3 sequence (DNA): TGTGCCAGCAGCGCCACAGGGGGCGTTTACAATGAGCAGTTCTTC. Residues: CASSATGGVYNEQFF.

The CDR3 here is CASSWTSGGLDTQYF. CDR3 bases: TGCGCCAGCAGCTGGACTAGCGGGGGGCTGGATACGCAGTATTTT. V usage is TRBV5-1 and J usage is TRBJ2-3; 14 bases agree with TRBD2. The V and J ends lost 3 bases and 6 bases, in that order; junction bases with no gene match: 3. In germline, CDR1 is SGHRS, CDR2 YFSETQ. This CDR3 region has 15 residues.

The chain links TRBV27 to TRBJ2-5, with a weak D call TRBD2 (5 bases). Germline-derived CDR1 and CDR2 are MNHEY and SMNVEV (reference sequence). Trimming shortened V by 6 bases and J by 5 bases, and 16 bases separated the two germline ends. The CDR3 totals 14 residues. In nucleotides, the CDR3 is TGTGCCAGCAGCCAGAGTCCCCCGGGGGAGACCCAGTACTTC. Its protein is CASSQSPPGETQYF.

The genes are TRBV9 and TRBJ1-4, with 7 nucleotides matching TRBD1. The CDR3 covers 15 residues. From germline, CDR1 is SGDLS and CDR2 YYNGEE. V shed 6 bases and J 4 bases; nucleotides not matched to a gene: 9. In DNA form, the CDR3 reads TGTGCCAGCACCACCGACAGGGATGATAATGAAAAACTGTTTTTT. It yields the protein CASTTDRDDNEKLFF. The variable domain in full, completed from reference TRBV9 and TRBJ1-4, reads DSGVTQTPKHLITATGQRVTLRCSPRSGDLSVYWYQQSLDQGLQFLIQYYNGEERAKGNILERFSAQQFPDLHSELNLSSLELGDSALYFCASTTDRDDNEKLFFGSGTQLSVL.

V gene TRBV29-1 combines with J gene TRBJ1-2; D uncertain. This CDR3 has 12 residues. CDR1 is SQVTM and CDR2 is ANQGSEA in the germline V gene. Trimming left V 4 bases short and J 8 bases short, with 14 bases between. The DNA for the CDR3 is TGCAGCGTTGTGTTGGGAGTGAAGGGCTACACCTTC. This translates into CSVVLGVKGYTF.

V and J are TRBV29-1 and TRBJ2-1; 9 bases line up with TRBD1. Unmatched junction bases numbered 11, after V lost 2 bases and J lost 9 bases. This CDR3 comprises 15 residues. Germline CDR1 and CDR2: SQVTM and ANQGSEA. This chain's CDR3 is CSVEREGQGMFEQFF. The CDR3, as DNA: TGCAGCGTTGAAAGAGAGGGACAGGGTATGTTTGAGCAGTTCTTC.

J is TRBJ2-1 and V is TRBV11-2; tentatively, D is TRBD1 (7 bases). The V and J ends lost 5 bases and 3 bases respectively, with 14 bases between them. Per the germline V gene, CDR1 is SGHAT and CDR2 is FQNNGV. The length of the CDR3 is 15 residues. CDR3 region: CASSQGGGIYNEQFF. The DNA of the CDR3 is TGTGCCAGCAGCCAAGGGGGCGGGATCTACAATGAGCAGTTCTTC.

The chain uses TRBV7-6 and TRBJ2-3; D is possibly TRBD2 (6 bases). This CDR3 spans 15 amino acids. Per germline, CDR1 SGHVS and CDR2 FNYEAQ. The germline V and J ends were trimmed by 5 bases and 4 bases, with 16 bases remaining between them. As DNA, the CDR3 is TGTGCCAGCAGCCCATCGACCGGGGGTTCAGATACGCAGTATTTT. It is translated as CASSPSTGGSDTQYF.

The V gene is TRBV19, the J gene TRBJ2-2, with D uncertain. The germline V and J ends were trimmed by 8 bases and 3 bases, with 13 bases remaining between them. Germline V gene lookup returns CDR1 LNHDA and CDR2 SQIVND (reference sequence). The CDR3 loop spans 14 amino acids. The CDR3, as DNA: TGTGCCAGTTCCGCCGGTGCTGACACCGGGGAGCTGTTTTTT. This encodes CASSAGADTGELFF.

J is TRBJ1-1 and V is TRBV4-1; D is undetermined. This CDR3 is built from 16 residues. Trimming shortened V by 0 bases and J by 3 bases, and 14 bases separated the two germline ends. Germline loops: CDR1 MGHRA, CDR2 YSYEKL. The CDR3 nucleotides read TGCGCCAGCAGCCAAGAGACGGGAGGAACCGACACTGAAGCTTTCTTT. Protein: CASSQETGGTDTEAFF.

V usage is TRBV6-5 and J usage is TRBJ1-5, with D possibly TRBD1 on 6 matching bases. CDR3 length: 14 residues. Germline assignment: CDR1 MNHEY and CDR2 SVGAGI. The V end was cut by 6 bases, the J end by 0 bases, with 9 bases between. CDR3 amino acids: CASRGQYSNQPQHF. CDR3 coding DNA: TGTGCCAGCAGAGGACAGTATAGCAATCAGCCCCAGCATTTT.

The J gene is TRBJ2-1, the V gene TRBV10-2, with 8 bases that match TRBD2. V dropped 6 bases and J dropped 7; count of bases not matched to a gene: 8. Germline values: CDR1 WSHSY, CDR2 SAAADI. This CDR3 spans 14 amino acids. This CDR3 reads CASRFSGERNEQFF. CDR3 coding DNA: TGCGCCAGCAGATTTAGCGGGGAGCGGAATGAGCAGTTCTTC.

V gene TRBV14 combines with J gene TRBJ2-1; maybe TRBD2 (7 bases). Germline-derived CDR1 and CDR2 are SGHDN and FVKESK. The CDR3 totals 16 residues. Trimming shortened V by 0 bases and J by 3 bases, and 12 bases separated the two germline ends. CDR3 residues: CASSQDGGGYYNEQFF. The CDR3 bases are TGTGCCAGCAGCCAAGATGGCGGGGGCTACTACAATGAGCAGTTCTTC.

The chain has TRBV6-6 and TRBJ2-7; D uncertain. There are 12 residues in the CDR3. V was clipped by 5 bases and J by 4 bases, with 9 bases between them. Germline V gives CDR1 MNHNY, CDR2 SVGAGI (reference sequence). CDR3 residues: CASSPCCYEQYF. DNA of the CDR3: TGTGCCAGCAGTCCTTGTTGTTACGAGCAGTACTTC.

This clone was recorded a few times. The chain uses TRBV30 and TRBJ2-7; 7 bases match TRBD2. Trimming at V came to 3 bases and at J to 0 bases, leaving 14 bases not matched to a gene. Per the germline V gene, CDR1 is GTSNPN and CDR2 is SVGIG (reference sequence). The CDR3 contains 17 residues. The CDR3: CAWRGSWLAASSYEQYF. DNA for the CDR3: TGTGCCTGGAGGGGGTCGTGGCTAGCGGCGAGCTCCTACGAGCAGTACTTC.

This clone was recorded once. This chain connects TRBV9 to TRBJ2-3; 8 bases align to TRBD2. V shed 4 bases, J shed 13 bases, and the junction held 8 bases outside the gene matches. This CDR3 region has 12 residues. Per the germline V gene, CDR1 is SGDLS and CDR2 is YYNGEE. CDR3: CASSPREGSEYF. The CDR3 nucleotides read TGTGCCAGCAGCCCCCGGGAGGGATCTGAGTATTTT. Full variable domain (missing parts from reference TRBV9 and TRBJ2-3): DSGVTQTPKHLITATGQRVTLRCSPRSGDLSVYWYQQSLDQGLQFLIQYYNGEERAKGNILERFSAQQFPDLHSELNLSSLELGDSALYFCASSPREGSEYFGPGTRLTVL.

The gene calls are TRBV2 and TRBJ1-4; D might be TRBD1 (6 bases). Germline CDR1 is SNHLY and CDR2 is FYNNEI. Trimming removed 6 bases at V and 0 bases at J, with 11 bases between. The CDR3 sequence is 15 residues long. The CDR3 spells CASRQGTATNEKLFF. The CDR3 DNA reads TGTGCCAGCAGACAGGGAACTGCAACTAATGAAAAACTGTTTTTT.

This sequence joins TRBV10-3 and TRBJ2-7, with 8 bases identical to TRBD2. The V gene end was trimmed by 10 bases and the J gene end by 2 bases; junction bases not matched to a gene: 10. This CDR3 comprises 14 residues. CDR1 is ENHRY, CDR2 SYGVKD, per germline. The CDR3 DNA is TGTGCCACCCTATCGGGGGGGCCTACCTACGAGCAGTACTTC. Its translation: CATLSGGPTYEQYF.

In DNA, the CDR3 is TGTGCCAGCAGCCAAGGACAGGGAGCGTGGGAGCAGTACTTC. Amino acids: CASSQGQGAWEQYF. The chain uses TRBV11-2 and TRBJ2-7; 8 nucleotides line up with TRBD1. Germline lookup yields CDR1 SGHAT and CDR2 FQNNGV. This CDR3 spans 14 amino acids. After removal of 5 bases from V and 7 bases from J, the junction contained 10 bases not matched to a gene. Together with reference TRBV11-2 and TRBJ2-7, the CDR3 gives the full variable domain: EAGVAQSPRYKIIEKRQSVAFWCNPISGHATLYWYQQILGQGPKLLIQFQNNGVVDDSQLPKDRFSAERLKGVDSTLKIQPAKLEDSAVYLCASSQGQGAWEQYFGPGTRLTVT.

The DNA for the CDR3 is TGTGCCAGCAGCTTGGTTACAGGGACCGAAGCTTTCTTT. It specifies CASSLVTGTEAFF. The V and J genes are TRBV5-4 and TRBJ1-1; possibly TRBD1 for D (6 bases). Trimming took 0 bases from V and 8 from J, leaving 11 bases between them. CDR3 size: 13 residues. Germline CDR1 and CDR2: SGHNT and YYREEE (reference sequence).

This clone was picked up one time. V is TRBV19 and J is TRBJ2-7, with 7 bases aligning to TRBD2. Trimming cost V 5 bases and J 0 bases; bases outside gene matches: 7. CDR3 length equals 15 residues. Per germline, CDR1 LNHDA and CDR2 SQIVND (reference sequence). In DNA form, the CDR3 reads TGTGCCAGTAGTCCGGGACGCGGGAGCTCCTACGAGCAGTACTTC. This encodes CASSPGRGSSYEQYF.

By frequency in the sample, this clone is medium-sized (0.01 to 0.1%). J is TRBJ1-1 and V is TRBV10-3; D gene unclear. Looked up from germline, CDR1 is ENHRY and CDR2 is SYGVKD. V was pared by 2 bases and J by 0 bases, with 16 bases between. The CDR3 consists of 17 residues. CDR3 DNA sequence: TGTGCCATCAGTGAGGTTTGGGGAGAAGCCATGAACACTGAAGCTTTCTTT. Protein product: CAISEVWGEAMNTEAFF.

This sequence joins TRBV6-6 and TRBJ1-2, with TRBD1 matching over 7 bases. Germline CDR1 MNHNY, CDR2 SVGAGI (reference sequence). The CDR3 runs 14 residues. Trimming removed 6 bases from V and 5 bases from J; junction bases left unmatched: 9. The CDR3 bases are TGTGCCAGCAGAATTATGACAGGGAAATATGGCTACACCTTC. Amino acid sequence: CASRIMTGKYGYTF.